Each of the 18 T cell receptor beta chains below was sequenced from the same sample in a study of T cell repertoires in cytomegalovirus infection. One entry per CDR3 protein, called by TCRdb with MiXCR from the reads. Altogether about 890,000 distinct CDR3 sequences are present, under 40% being singletons, with the ten largest covering about an eighth. These receptors have no identified antigens. The sample here was cultured CD8+ T cells from PBMCs, taken from culture after CMV antigen stimulation. These receptors all come from a human donor in good health (CMV status not recorded). Some clones in this sample may be carry-over from other donors' samples.

V is TRBV27 and J is TRBJ1-5; no definite D call. V lost 2 bases and J lost 0, with 8 bases in between. Per germline, CDR1 MNHEY and CDR2 SMNVEV (reference sequence). The CDR3 is 15 residues long. The CDR3 loop is CASSLIFGSNQPQHF. The CDR3 nucleotides are TGTGCCAGCAGTTTAATCTTCGGTAGCAATCAGCCCCAGCATTTT.

This clonotype showed up many times. The rearrangement uses TRBV19 and TRBJ2-1; D not resolved. The CDR3 has 13 amino acids. The V gene's germline CDR1 is LNHDA and CDR2 SQIVND (reference sequence). The V and J ends lost 3 bases and 6 bases respectively, with 9 bases between them. CDR3 in DNA: TGTGCCAGTAGTATTGTCAGTGGCAATGAGCAGTTCTTC. Amino acids: CASSIVSGNEQFF.

This clonotype was picked up many times. The V gene is TRBV6-5, the J gene TRBJ1-5, with 7 bases aligning to TRBD1. Germline CDR1 reads MNHEY; CDR2 reads SVGAGI. The CDR3 sequence is 15 residues long. The trim removed 6 bases at V and 5 bases at J, leaving 10 bases unmatched. For the CDR3, the DNA is TGTGCCAGCAGCCCTTACAGGGGTTGGGATCAGCCCCAGCATTTT. Translation: CASSPYRGWDQPQHF.

The chain recombines TRBV19 with TRBJ2-1; D may be TRBD2 (5 bases). There are 15 residues in the CDR3. The germline CDR1 and CDR2 sequences are LNHDA and SQIVND (reference sequence). Trimming shortened V by 6 bases and J by 2 bases, and 14 bases separated the two germline ends. CDR3 amino acids: CASSLMRAAYNEQFF. The CDR3 bases are TGTGCCAGTAGCCTGATGAGGGCAGCCTACAATGAGCAGTTCTTC.

Only a few counts were recorded for this clonotype. The V gene is TRBV18, the J gene TRBJ1-5; 8 bases fit TRBD1. Germline CDR1 reads KGHSH; CDR2 reads LQKENI. The CDR3 contains 14 residues. The trim removed 6 bases at V and 7 bases at J, leaving 8 bases unmatched. In DNA, the CDR3 is TGTGCCAGCTCCGGGGACAGGATGGGGCAGCCCCAGCATTTT. It yields the protein CASSGDRMGQPQHF. The whole variable domain, filled in from reference TRBV18 and TRBJ1-5, reads NAGVMQNPRHLVRRRGQEARLRCSPMKGHSHVYWYRQLPEEGLKFMVYLQKENIIDESGMPKERFSAEFPKEGPSILRIQQVVRGDSAAYFCASSGDRMGQPQHFGDGTRLSIL.

This clonotype was seen a single time. The chain combines TRBV19 with TRBJ2-2; 7 bases line up with TRBD1. Germline V lookup: CDR1 LNHDA, CDR2 SQIVND (reference sequence). V lost 6 bases to trimming and J lost 4 bases; unmatched junction nucleotides: 5. The CDR3 consists of 14 residues. CDR3 amino acids: CASRLQGRTGELFF. The CDR3 DNA sequence: TGTGCCAGTAGACTACAGGGGCGCACCGGGGAGCTGTTTTTT.

A single count supports this clonotype. This rearrangement joins TRBV12-5 to TRBJ2-3, with 7 nucleotides matching TRBD2. The CDR3 covers 13 residues. The V gene's germline CDR1 is LGHNT and CDR2 FRNRAP. V lost 7 bases to trimming and J lost 1 base; unmatched junction nucleotides: 2. The chain's CDR3 is CASDAGGTDTQYF. In nucleotides, the CDR3 is TGTGCTAGTGACGCGGGGGGCACAGATACGCAGTATTTT.

This clonotype was observed at least ten times. The chain recombines TRBV7-6 with TRBJ1-1; D possibly corresponds to TRBD1 (6 bases). The germline V and J ends were trimmed by 0 bases and 0 bases, with 14 bases remaining between them. CDR1 is SGHVS and CDR2 is FNYEAQ in the germline V gene. The CDR3 loop spans 17 amino acids. Here the CDR3 reads CASSLAQGQGVNTEAFF. DNA of the CDR3: TGTGCCAGCAGCTTAGCTCAGGGGCAGGGAGTGAACACTGAAGCTTTCTTT.

This chain connects TRBV27 to TRBJ2-1, with 11 bases matching TRBD2. Germline lookup yields CDR1 MNHEY and CDR2 SMNVEV (reference sequence). The V gene end was trimmed by 4 bases and the J gene end by 4 bases; junction bases not matched to a gene: 9. The CDR3 is made up of 17 amino acids. The DNA for the CDR3 is TGTGCCAGCAGTTCCGATCCGACTAGCGGGGCATACAATGAGCAGTTCTTC. This encodes CASSSDPTSGAYNEQFF.

The chain joins TRBV20-1 to TRBJ1-4; the D gene is possibly TRBD1 (6 bases). Trimming shortened V by 6 bases and J by 8 bases, and 19 bases separated the two germline ends. Germline V gives CDR1 DFQATT, CDR2 SNEGSKA (reference sequence). CDR3 length: 14 amino acids. As DNA, the CDR3 is TGCAGTGCCCGGCCGCTGGGAAGGGGGGAAAAACTGTTTTTT. Translation: CSARPLGRGEKLFF.

The V gene is TRBV2, the J gene TRBJ1-2, with 7 bases matching TRBD1. CDR3 length: 15 residues. V was clipped by 6 bases and J by 5 bases; unmatched bases: 12. Germline values: CDR1 SNHLY, CDR2 FYNNEI. Here the CDR3 DNA reads TGTGCCAGCAGGCCTGACAGGGTTGGACCTTATGGCTACACCTTC. It codes for CASRPDRVGPYGYTF.

This sequence joins TRBV5-1 and TRBJ2-1; 13 positions match TRBD2. The germline gives CDR1 SGHRS, CDR2 YFSETQ. V was clipped by 4 bases and J by 6 bases; unmatched bases: 4. The CDR3 runs 15 residues. The CDR3 protein is CASSEGLAGFNEQFF. CDR3 in DNA: TGCGCCAGCAGCGAGGGACTAGCGGGGTTCAATGAGCAGTTCTTC.

This sequence joins TRBV6-1 and TRBJ2-5; D is undetermined. CDR1 and CDR2 from the germline V gene are MNHNS and SASEGT. This CDR3 has 13 residues. V lost 5 bases and J lost 5, with 12 bases in between. The CDR3 sequence is CASSYVQRETQYF. The CDR3 nucleotides read TGTGCCAGCAGTTACGTACAGAGGGAGACCCAGTACTTC.

V gene TRBV15 combines with J gene TRBJ2-5; D is unclear. The ends were cut back, 5 bases at V and 0 bases at J, with 13 bases in the middle. The CDR3 totals 15 residues. Germline V CDR1 and CDR2: LNHNV, YYDKDF (reference sequence). CDR3 DNA sequence: TGTGCCACCAGCCCGGCGGACCATTACCAAGAGACCCAGTACTTC. Translating gives CATSPADHYQETQYF.

This clonotype was observed a handful of times. The genes are TRBV13 and TRBJ2-1; the D call may be TRBD1 or TRBD2 (7 bases each). The germline V gene encodes CDR1 PRHDT and CDR2 FYEKMQ (reference sequence). This CDR3 comprises 17 residues. The ends were cut back, 1 base at V and 9 bases at J, with 22 bases in the middle. CDR3 protein: CASSLVGEGARDGEQFF. For the CDR3, the DNA is TGTGCCAGCAGCTTAGTGGGGGAGGGGGCCCGGGATGGTGAGCAGTTCTTC.

The gene calls are TRBV15 and TRBJ1-3, with a possible D match to TRBD1 (5 bases). The length of the CDR3 is 15 residues. Germline V gene lookup returns CDR1 LNHNV and CDR2 YYDKDF (reference sequence). V was trimmed by 0 bases and J by 4 bases, leaving 10 bases between them. The CDR3 DNA is TGTGCCACCAGCAGAGATTGGGGACTCGGAAACACCATATATTTT. Its translation: CATSRDWGLGNTIYF.

This chain uses TRBV12-3 or TRBV12-4 with TRBJ2-7, with 7 bases that match TRBD2. The junction had 11 bases not matched to a gene; V was cut back by 6 bases and J by 3 bases. The CDR3 length is 15 residues. The CDR3: CASRKAGTNSYEQYV. DNA for the CDR3: TGTGCCAGCAGGAAAGCCGGGACTAACAGCTACGAGCAGTACGTC.

This clonotype was counted once. This chain links TRBV13 with TRBJ2-6; tentatively, D is TRBD1 (5 bases). V lost 4 bases, J lost 4 bases, and 11 bases lay in between. Germline CDR1 reads PRHDT; CDR2 reads FYEKMQ (reference sequence). The CDR3 length is 15 residues. The CDR3 spells CASSSRVSGANVLTF. The CDR3 nucleotides read TGTGCCAGCAGCTCCAGGGTGTCCGGGGCCAACGTCCTGACTTTC.